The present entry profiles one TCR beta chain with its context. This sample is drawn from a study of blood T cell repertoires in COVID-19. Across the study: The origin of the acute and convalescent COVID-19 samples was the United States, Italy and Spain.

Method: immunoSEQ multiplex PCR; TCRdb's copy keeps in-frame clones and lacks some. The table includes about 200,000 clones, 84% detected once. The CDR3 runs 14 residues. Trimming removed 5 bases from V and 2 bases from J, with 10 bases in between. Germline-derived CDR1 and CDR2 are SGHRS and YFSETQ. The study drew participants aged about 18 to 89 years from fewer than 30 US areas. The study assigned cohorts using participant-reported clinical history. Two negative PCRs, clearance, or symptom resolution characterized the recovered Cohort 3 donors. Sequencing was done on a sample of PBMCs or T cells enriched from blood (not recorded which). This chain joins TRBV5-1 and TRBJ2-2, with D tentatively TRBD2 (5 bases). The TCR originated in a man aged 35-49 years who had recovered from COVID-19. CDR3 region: CASSSRENTGELFF. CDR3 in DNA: TGCGCCAGCAGTTCCCGGGAAAACACCGGGGAGCTGTTTTTT.